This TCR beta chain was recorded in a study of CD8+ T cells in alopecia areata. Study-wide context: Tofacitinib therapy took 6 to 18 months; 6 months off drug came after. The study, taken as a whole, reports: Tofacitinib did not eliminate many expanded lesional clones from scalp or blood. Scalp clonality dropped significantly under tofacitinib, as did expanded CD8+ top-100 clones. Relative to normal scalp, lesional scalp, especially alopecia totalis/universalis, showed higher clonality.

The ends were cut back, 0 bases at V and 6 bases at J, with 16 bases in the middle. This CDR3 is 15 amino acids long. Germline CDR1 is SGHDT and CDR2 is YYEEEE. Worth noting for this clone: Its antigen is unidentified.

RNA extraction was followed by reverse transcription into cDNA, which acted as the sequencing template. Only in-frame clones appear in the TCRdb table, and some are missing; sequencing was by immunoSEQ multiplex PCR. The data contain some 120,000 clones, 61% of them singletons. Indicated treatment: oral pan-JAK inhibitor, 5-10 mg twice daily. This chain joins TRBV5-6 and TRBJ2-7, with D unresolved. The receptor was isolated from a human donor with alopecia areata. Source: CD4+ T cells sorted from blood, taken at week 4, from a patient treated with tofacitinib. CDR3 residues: CASSLGRGQLTEQYF. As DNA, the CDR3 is TGTGCCAGCAGCTTGGGAAGAGGTCAGCTAACCGAGCAGTACTTC.